The 17 T cell receptor beta chains listed next were all sequenced from one sample in a study of hypomethylating agent response in myelodysplastic syndrome. The data were produced by immunoSEQ multiplex PCR, yet TCRdb's version contains in-frame clones alone and is incomplete. In the table there are roughly 9,300 clones, under 85% of which are singletons. Here the sequenced sample was bone marrow, taken before or after starting hypomethylating agent treatment for myelodysplastic syndrome (not recorded which). The receptor source for this set is a human donor with myelodysplastic syndrome.

The CDR3 loop reads CAIGTGPSNEKLFF. Here the CDR3 DNA reads TGTGCCATCGGGACGGGACCGAGTAATGAAAAACTGTTTTTT. J is TRBJ1-4 and V is TRBV10-3; the D gene is possibly TRBD1 (5 bases). Deletions cut 8 bases from V and 4 bases from J, with 14 bases between. Germline CDR1 reads ENHRY; CDR2 reads SYGVKD. The CDR3 consists of 14 residues.

V usage is TRBV7-9 and J usage is TRBJ2-3; D is ambiguous. The V and J ends lost 1 base and 2 bases respectively, with 10 bases between them. This CDR3 spans 15 amino acids. Germline-derived CDR1 and CDR2 are SEHNR and FQNEAQ (reference sequence). The CDR3 DNA reads TGTGCCAGCAGCTTAGTCGCCAGGTCCACAGATACGCAGTATTTT. It is translated as CASSLVARSTDTQYF.

This chain joins TRBV6-1 and TRBJ1-6; D call uncertain. Germline V gene lookup returns CDR1 MNHNS and CDR2 SASEGT. Trimming stripped 7 bases from V and 7 bases from J, with 14 bases between. The CDR3 totals 14 residues. CDR3 protein: CASMRVLRNSPLHF. CDR3 coding DNA: TGTGCCAGCATGAGGGTACTTAGAAATTCACCCCTCCACTTT.

This clone was observed a handful of times. This chain connects TRBV10-2 to TRBJ1-2; TRBD1 might be the D (5 bases). CDR1 is WSHSY and CDR2 is SAAADI in the germline V gene. The V gene lost 2 bases and the J gene lost 2 bases, with 6 bases spanning the gap. This CDR3 has 13 residues. CDR3 amino acids: CASSEEGNYGYTF. The CDR3 nucleotides are TGCGCCAGCAGTGAGGAGGGGAACTATGGCTACACCTTC.

The J gene is TRBJ1-2, the V gene TRBV4-2, with 11 positions matching TRBD1. In germline, CDR1 is LGHNA, CDR2 YNFKEQ. The J segment lost 7 bases and the V segment lost 6 bases, leaving 7 bases of the junction unmatched. CDR3 size: 14 residues. Here the CDR3 DNA reads TGTGCCAGCAGTCCTGGACAGGGGGCGGCTGGCTACACCTTC. Amino acid sequence: CASSPGQGAAGYTF.

The genes are TRBV6-5 and TRBJ1-4; D may be TRBD1 (6 bases). V gave up 5 bases and J gave up 8 bases, with 18 bases separating them. CDR1 and CDR2 (germline): MNHEY, SVGAGI. The CDR3 runs 15 residues. The CDR3 spells CASSPSGARKEKLFF. CDR3 DNA sequence: TGTGCCAGCAGTCCCTCAGGGGCGAGGAAGGAAAAACTGTTTTTT.

The chain is built from TRBV10-1 and TRBJ2-2, with TRBD1 as a possible D gene (6 bases). This CDR3 is 14 amino acids long. Trimming took off 0 bases at V and 6 bases at J, with 8 bases between the two ends. Looked up from germline, CDR1 is WNHNN and CDR2 is SYGVQD (reference sequence). The CDR3 loop is CASSESGGPGELFF. The CDR3 DNA sequence: TGCGCCAGCAGTGAGTCAGGGGGTCCCGGGGAGCTGTTTTTT.

The V gene is TRBV4-2, the J gene TRBJ2-5; 12 bases are shared with TRBD2. J lost 11 bases, V lost 1 base, and 11 bases had no gene match. Looked up from germline, CDR1 is LGHNA and CDR2 is YNFKEQ. CDR3 length: 16 residues. The CDR3 sequence: CASSQGLAGGMGEQYF. Here the CDR3 DNA reads TGTGCCAGCAGCCAAGGTCTAGCGGGGGGGATGGGGGAGCAGTACTTC.

V and J are TRBV5-1 and TRBJ2-1; 7 bases match TRBD2. Germline-derived CDR1 and CDR2 are SGHRS and YFSETQ. CDR3 length equals 15 residues. V trimming: 4 bases; J trimming: 7 bases; junction bases outside the gene matches: 11. For the CDR3, the DNA is TGCGCCAGCAGCGATGGGACTAACCCGGGGAATGAGCAGTTCTTC. Amino acids: CASSDGTNPGNEQFF.

The rearrangement uses TRBV27 and TRBJ1-5; 8 positions agree with TRBD1. The junction had 9 bases not matched to a gene; V was cut back by 4 bases and J by 7 bases. Germline V gene sequence: CDR1 MNHEY, CDR2 SMNVEV (reference sequence). The CDR3 extends over 15 amino acids. CDR3 DNA: TGTGCCAGCAGTTCCCGACAGGGGCTGAACCAGCCCCAGCATTTT. The encoded protein is CASSSRQGLNQPQHF.

This clone was picked up a small number of times. The chain uses TRBV12-5 and TRBJ1-1; D is ambiguous. Germline V gene sequence: CDR1 LGHNT, CDR2 FRNRAP. V lost 7 bases and J lost 0, with 6 bases in between. CDR3 length equals 12 residues. The CDR3 DNA reads TGTGCTAGTGCTGTTATGAACACTGAAGCTTTCTTT. It specifies CASAVMNTEAFF.

The chain recombines TRBV7-9 with TRBJ2-1; 16 bases agree with TRBD2. Germline V gene sequence: CDR1 SEHNR, CDR2 FQNEAQ (reference sequence). This CDR3 has 19 residues. J lost 5 bases, V lost 1 base, and 8 bases had no gene match. CDR3 DNA: TGTGCCAGCAGCTTAGGGATGGGACTAGCGGGAGGGCCGGACAATGAGCAGTTCTTC. Translation: CASSLGMGLAGGPDNEQFF.

This clone occurred once. The V gene is TRBV4-2, the J gene TRBJ2-1, with D perhaps matching TRBD2 (6 bases). The germline V gene has CDR1 LGHNA and CDR2 YNFKEQ. The length of the CDR3 is 18 residues. Trimming pared 0 bases from V and 3 bases from J, leaving 18 bases between. The DNA of the CDR3 is TGTGCCAGCAGCCAAGATTCCGGGGGTTCCGGAAACTACAATGAGCAGTTCTTC. Its translation: CASSQDSGGSGNYNEQFF.

This rearrangement joins TRBV19 to TRBJ2-1, with 9 bases lining up with TRBD2. The CDR3 contains 16 residues. The V gene's germline CDR1 is LNHDA and CDR2 SQIVND (reference sequence). V lost 3 bases to trimming and J lost 3 bases; unmatched junction nucleotides: 6. The CDR3 spells CASSIGAGGLYNEQFF. The CDR3 nucleotides are TGTGCCAGTAGTATCGGAGCGGGGGGCCTCTACAATGAGCAGTTCTTC.

V is TRBV10-2 and J is TRBJ1-1; the D gene is possibly TRBD1 (5 bases). There are 15 residues in the CDR3. Germline values: CDR1 WSHSY, CDR2 SAAADI. V was pared by 2 bases and J by 4 bases, with 14 bases between. CDR3: CASSERPKRGTEAFF. CDR3 bases: TGCGCCAGCAGTGAGAGACCGAAGAGGGGCACTGAAGCTTTCTTT.

CDR3 coding DNA: TGTGCCAGCAGCGCTAGTGGGGTCTTGAGCGAAAAACTGTTTTTT. Protein sequence: CASSASGVLSEKLFF. V is TRBV7-2 and J is TRBJ1-4; D gene uncertain. V lost 5 bases, J lost 8 bases, and 18 bases lay in between. Germline V gives CDR1 SGHTA, CDR2 FQGNSA. The CDR3 consists of 15 residues.

The V call is TRBV15, the J call TRBJ2-1; TRBD2 aligns across 11 bases. The CDR3 contains 18 residues. The germline CDR1 and CDR2 sequences are LNHNV and YYDKDF (reference sequence). The V segment lost 3 bases and the J segment 8 bases; nucleotides outside the gene matches: 15. The CDR3 loop reads CATSRGDGLAGPWDEQFF. The CDR3 DNA is TGTGCCACCAGCAGGGGAGACGGACTAGCGGGCCCGTGGGATGAGCAGTTCTTC.